A selection of T cell receptor beta chains follows, all from one sample in a study of blood T cell repertoires in COVID-19. TCRdb's table, derived via immunoSEQ multiplex PCR, lists solely in-frame clones and lacks some. In the table there are over 150,000 clones, about 90% of which are singletons. The sample consisted of peripheral blood. These receptors all come from a man aged 45-60 years with acute or convalescent COVID-19. Each CDR3 is given with its conserved first and last residue.

>TRBV11-2
CASSLDGQPQHF
>TRBV7-2
CASSLAQGSGETQYF
>TRBV28
CASSALLAGHYNEQFF
>TRBV4-1
CASSQGLTVYGYTF
>TRBV4-3
CASSQQTGAGNTIYF
>TRBV7-6
CASSLGGVQETQYF
>TRBV19
CASSTSGYEQYF
>TRBV11-2
CASSSRGQTNYGYTF
>TRBV3-1/TRBV3-2
CASSLRSSTDTQYF
>TRBV27
CASSFIGGEGELFF
>TRBV28
CASSSPWGQGAPGANVLTF
>TRBV20-1
CSASRSRAGTSGSLGKTQYF
>TRBV2
CASSYVPGQAPREYEQYF
>TRBV18
CASSGTVKKGNQPQHF
>TRBV27
CASSFLGLAGAQETQYF
>TRBV12-5
CASGLGGTYNEQFF
>TRBV7-2
CASSRDRGSYGYTF
>TRBV30
CAWRGGGSLYGYTF
>TRBV9
CASSAGRGSSGNTIYF
>TRBV5-4
CASSSDRGLLDEQYF
>TRBV6-5
CASSYAGLGGYTF
>TRBV5-8
CASSLRLSSGLKQFF
>TRBV7-3
CASSLTGIGTGSIGELFF
>TRBV19
CASSPRDRQPQHF
>TRBV7-3
CASSPRTSGTGELFF
>TRBV28
CASSYGAANEKLFF
>TRBV10-2
CASRQGSNTGELFF
>TRBV3-1/TRBV3-2
CASSQDRGQGNF
>TRBV18
CASSPRVGSSYNEQFF
>TRBV4-3
CASSHTLEQGLGPDTQYF
>TRBV9
CASSVGTSGNWGEQFF
>TRBV30
CAWNQGGNTIYF
>TRBV5-4
CASSPSGRAMYEQYF
>TRBV7-6
CASSLASTSGGPYNEQFF
>TRBV9
CASSVMGGADGNTIYF
>TRBV5-1
CASSLGDTHQFF
>TRBV25-1
CASSESGQVGAFF
>TRBV11-2
CASSLDPGSNQPQHF
>TRBV5-1
CASSATGQGGTEAFF
>TRBV6-2/TRBV6-3
CASSYSSRGQIIWAQHF
>TRBV28
CASSVSQPQHF
>TRBV9
CASSVGPRPDRRGSPLHF
>TRBV27
CASSFGPGMGGSYNEQFF
>TRBV29-1
CSVEPGDEAFF
>TRBV6-5
CASSTGERGGNIQYF
>TRBV4-3
CASSQDRQPNYGYTF
>TRBV19
CASSSGLAGGTPSTDTQYF
>TRBV9
CASSARQGSDTQYF
>TRBV11-2
CASSLVRTGGNEQFF
>TRBV4-1
CASSIREGEVGSGYTF